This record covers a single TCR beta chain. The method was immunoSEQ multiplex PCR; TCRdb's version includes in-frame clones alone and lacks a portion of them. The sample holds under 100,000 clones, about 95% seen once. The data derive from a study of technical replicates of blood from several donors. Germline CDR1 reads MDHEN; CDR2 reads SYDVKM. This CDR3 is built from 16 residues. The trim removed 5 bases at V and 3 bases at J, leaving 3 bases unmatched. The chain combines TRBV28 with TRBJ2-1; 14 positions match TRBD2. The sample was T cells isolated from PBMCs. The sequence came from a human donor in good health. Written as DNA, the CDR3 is TGTGCCAGCAGTGGGACTAGCGGGAGATTCTACAATGAGCAGTTCTTC. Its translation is CASSGTSGRFYNEQFF.